This T cell receptor beta chain was captured by sequencing in a study of blood T cell repertoires in COVID-19. In the study's own analysis: Estimation of nucleated cell counts was performed using reference gene primer amplification. Clones were read by immunoSEQ multiplex PCR, and TCRdb kept only the in-frame ones, dropping some. That table gives V, J and clone size, and the DNA gave D and trimming. Of 150,000 or so clones in the sample, around four fifths are singletons; the top ten hold 4.4%. Living in roughly 23 US areas, the participants were between roughly 18 and 90 years of age. Participants' reported clinical history set cohort assignment. Donors of Cohort 3 who recovered were those that had two negative PCRs, clearance, or symptom resolution. The sequenced sample consisted of PBMCs or T cells enriched from blood (not recorded which). This TCR came from a woman in her fifties or sixties who had recovered from COVID-19.

The CDR3 protein is CASGLGRTLNTEAFF. CDR3 sequence (DNA): TGTGCTAGTGGTTTGGGGAGGACGCTGAACACTGAAGCTTTCTTT. The chain recombines TRBV12-5 with TRBJ1-1; D is uncertain. V gave up 1 base and J gave up 0 bases, with 9 bases separating them. Germline CDR1 is LGHNT and CDR2 is FRNRAP. The CDR3 contains 15 residues.